Described below is a single T cell receptor (beta chain) sequence and its context. These data belong to a study of shared T cell receptors in the human thymus. Sequenced by immunoSEQ multiplex PCR; TCRdb stores in-frame clones only, minus some. The sample records hundreds of thousands of clones, approximately 89% being singletons. The same data also went into a second study, on human thymus T cells. That investigation notes: Healthy Finnish infants undergoing corrective surgery for congenital heart defects provided the donor material. In corrective heart surgery, resections were taken, and these provided the thymus tissue.

The TCR comes from a boy under two years old with a congenital heart defect. The sample was thymocytes.

As DNA, the CDR3 is TGTGCCAGCAGTTCATATATGACAGGGGCCTACGAGCAGTACTTC. As protein: CASSSYMTGAYEQYF. V and J are TRBV27 and TRBJ2-7; 8 bases fit TRBD1. The V gene's germline CDR1 is MNHEY and CDR2 SMNVEV (reference sequence). V lost 4 bases, J lost 2 bases, and 7 bases stayed unmatched. The CDR3 loop spans 15 amino acids.